This record concerns one T cell receptor (beta chain) sequence. Its cognate antigen is unknown. The repertoire was sequenced with immunoSEQ multiplex PCR; TCRdb's copy has only in-frame clones and lacks some. The sample lists around 110,000 clones, 80% to 90% occurring once. This record belongs to a study of T cell responses to AZD1222 COVID-19 vaccine. The V and J ends lost 5 bases and 7 bases, in that order; junction bases with no gene match: 6. Germline-derived CDR1 and CDR2 are LGHDT and YNNKEL (reference sequence). The CDR3 consists of 14 residues. Study outcomes and limitations: Rises in breadth and depth of Spike-specific TCRs came after two AZD1222 doses.

Specimen: peripheral blood, collected on day 0 of MenACWY control vaccination. The origin of this receptor is an adult in good health. The rearrangement joins TRBV3-1 (or the pseudogene TRBV3-2) to TRBJ2-7, with TRBD1 matching over 12 bases. CDR3 residues: CASSFRDRGREQYF. CDR3 sequence (DNA): TGTGCCAGCAGCTTCCGGGACAGGGGGCGAGAGCAGTACTTC.